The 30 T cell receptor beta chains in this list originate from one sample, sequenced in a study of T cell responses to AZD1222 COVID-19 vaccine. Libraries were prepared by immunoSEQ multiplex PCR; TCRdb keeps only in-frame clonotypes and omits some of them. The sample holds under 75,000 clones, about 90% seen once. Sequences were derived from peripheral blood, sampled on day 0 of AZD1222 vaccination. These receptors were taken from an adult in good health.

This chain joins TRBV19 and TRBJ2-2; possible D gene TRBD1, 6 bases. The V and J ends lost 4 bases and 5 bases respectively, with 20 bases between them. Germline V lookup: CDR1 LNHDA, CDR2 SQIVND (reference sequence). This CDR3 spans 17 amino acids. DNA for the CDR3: TGTGCCAGTAGTAACCCCTCCTCAGGACAGACAACCGGGGAGCTGTTTTTT. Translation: CASSNPSSGQTTGELFF.

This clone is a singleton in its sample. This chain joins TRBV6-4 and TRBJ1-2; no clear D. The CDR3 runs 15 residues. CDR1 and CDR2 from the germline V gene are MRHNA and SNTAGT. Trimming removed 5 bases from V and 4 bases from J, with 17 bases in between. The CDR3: CASSPSGNLGYGYTF. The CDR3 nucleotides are TGTGCCAGCAGTCCGTCGGGGAACCTGGGCTATGGCTACACCTTC.

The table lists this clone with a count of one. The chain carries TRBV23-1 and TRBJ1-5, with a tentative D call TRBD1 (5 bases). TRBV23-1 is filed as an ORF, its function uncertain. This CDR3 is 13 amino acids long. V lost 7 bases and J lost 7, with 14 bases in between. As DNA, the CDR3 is TGCGCCAGCATCCCAAGGGGAAGGCAGCCCCAGCATTTT. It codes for CASIPRGRQPQHF.

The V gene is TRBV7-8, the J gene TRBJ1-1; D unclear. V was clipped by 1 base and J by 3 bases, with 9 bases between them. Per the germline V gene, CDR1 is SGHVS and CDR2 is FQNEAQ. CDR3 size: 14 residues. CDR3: CASSLVNKDTEAFF. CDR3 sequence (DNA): TGTGCCAGCAGCTTAGTTAATAAGGACACTGAAGCTTTCTTT.

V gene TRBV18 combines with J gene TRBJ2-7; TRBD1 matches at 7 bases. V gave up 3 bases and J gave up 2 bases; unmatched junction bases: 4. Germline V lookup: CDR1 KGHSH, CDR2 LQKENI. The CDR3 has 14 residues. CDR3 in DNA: TGTGCCAGCTCACCTCTTGGACAGGCCTACGAGCAGTACTTC. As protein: CASSPLGQAYEQYF.

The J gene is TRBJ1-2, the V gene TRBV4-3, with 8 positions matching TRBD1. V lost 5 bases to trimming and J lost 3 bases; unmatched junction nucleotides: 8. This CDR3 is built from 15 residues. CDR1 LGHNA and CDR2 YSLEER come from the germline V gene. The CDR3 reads CASSARQGLDYGYTF. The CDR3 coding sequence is TGCGCCAGCAGCGCCAGACAGGGGTTGGACTATGGCTACACCTTC.

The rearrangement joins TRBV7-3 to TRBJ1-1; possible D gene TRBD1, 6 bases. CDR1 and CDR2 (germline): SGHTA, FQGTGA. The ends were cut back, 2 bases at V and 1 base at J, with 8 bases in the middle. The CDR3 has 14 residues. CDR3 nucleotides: TGTGCCAGCAGCTTACAGGGGAGGAACACTGAAGCTTTCTTT. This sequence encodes CASSLQGRNTEAFF.

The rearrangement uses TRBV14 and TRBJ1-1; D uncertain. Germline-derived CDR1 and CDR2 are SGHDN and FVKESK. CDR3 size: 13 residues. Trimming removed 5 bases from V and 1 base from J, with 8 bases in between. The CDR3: CASSWQANTEAFF. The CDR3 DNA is TGTGCCAGCAGCTGGCAGGCGAACACTGAAGCTTTCTTT. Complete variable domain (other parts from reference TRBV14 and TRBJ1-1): EAGVTQFPSHSVIEKGQTVTLRCDPISGHDNLYWYRRVMGKEIKFLLHFVKESKQDESGMPNNRFLAERTGGTYSTLKVQPAELEDSGVYFCASSWQANTEAFFGQGTRLTVV.

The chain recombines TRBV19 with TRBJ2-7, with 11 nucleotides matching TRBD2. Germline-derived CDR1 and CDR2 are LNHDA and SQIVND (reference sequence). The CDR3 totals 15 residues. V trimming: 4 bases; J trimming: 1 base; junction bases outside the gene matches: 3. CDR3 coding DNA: TGTGCCAGTAGTACACTAGCGGGGGAGTCCTACGAGCAGTACTTC. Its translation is CASSTLAGESYEQYF.

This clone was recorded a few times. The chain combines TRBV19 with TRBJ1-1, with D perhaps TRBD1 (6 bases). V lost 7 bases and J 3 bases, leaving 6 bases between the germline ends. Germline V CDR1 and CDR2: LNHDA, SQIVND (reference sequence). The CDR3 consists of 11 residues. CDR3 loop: CASTGDTEAFF. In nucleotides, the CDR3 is TGTGCCAGTACAGGGGACACTGAAGCTTTCTTT.

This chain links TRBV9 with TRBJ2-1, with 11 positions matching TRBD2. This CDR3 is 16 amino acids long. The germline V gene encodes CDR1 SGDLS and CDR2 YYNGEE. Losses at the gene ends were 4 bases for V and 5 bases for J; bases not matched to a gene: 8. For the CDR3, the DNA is TGTGCCAGCAGCTTAACGGGGACTAGCGGTCACAATGAGCAGTTCTTC. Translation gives CASSLTGTSGHNEQFF. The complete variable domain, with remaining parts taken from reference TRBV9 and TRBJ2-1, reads DSGVTQTPKHLITATGQRVTLRCSPRSGDLSVYWYQQSLDQGLQFLIQYYNGEERAKGNILERFSAQQFPDLHSELNLSSLELGDSALYFCASSLTGTSGHNEQFFGPGTRLTVL.

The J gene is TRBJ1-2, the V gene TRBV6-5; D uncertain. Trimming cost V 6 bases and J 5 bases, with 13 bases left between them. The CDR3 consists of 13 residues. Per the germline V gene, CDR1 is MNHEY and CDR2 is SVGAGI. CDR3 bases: TGTGCCAGCAGCCCGGGCAACCGGTATGGCTACACCTTC. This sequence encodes CASSPGNRYGYTF.

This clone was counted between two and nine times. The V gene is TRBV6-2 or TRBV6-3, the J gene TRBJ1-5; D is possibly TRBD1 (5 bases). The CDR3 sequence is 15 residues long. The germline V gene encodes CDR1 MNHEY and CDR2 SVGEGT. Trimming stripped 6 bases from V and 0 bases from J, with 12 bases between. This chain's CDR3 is CASSPQGYSNQPQHF. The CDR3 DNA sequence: TGTGCCAGCAGCCCCCAGGGATATAGCAATCAGCCCCAGCATTTT.

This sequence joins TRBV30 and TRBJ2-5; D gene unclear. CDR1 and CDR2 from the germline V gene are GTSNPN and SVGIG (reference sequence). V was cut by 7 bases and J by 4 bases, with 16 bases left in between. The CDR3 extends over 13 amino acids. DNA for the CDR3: TGTGCCTTTGGGCCTAGGTTGGGAGAGACCCAGTACTTC. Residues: CAFGPRLGETQYF.

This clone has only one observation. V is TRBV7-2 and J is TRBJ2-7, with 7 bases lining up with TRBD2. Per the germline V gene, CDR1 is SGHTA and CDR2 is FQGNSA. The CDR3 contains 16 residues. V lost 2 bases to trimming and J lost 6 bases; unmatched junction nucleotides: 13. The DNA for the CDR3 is TGTGCCAGCAGCTTAACGACGGGGGGAACCTTCCTCGAGCAGTACTTC. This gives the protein CASSLTTGGTFLEQYF.

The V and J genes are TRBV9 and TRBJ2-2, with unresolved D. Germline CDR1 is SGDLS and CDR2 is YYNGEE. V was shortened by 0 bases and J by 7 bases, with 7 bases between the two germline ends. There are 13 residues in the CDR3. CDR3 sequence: CASSVGPGGELFF. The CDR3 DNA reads TGTGCCAGCAGCGTAGGACCGGGCGGGGAGCTGTTTTTT. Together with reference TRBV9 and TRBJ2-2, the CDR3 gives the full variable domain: DSGVTQTPKHLITATGQRVTLRCSPRSGDLSVYWYQQSLDQGLQFLIQYYNGEERAKGNILERFSAQQFPDLHSELNLSSLELGDSALYFCASSVGPGGELFFGEGSRLTVL.

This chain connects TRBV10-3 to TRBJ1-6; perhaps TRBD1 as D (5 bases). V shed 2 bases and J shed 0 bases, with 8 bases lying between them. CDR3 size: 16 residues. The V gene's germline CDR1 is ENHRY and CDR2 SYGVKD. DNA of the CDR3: TGTGCCATCAGTGAGGACAGTAACTCCTATAATTCACCCCTCCACTTT. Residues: CAISEDSNSYNSPLHF.

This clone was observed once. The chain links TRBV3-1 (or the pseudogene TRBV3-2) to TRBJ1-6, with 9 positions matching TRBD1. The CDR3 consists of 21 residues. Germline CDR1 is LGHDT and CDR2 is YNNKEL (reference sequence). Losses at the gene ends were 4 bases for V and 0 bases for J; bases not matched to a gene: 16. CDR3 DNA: TGTGCCAGCAGCCTCCAGCCGGGACAGGGATTATTTGGCTCCTATAATTCACCCCTCCACTTT. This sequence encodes CASSLQPGQGLFGSYNSPLHF.

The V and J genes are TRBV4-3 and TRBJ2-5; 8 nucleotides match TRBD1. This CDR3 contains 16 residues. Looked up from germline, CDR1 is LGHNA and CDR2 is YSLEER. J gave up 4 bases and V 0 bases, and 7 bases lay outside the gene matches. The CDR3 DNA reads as TGCGCCAGCAGCCAAGATCCCCAGGGGGCCGGAGAGACCCAGTACTTC. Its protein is CASSQDPQGAGETQYF.

The CDR3 bases are TGTGCCAGCAAGACCGACAATGAGCAGTTCTTC. It codes for CASKTDNEQFF. The chain couples TRBV28 to TRBJ2-1; no clear D. Deletions cut 7 bases from V and 5 bases from J, with 6 bases between. Germline loops: CDR1 MDHEN, CDR2 SYDVKM. The CDR3 consists of 11 residues. The variable domain in full, with the rest retrieved from reference TRBV28 and TRBJ2-1, is DVKVTQSSRYLVKRTGEKVFLECVQDMDHENMFWYRQDPGLGLRLIYFSYDVKMKEKGDIPEGYSVSREKKERFSLILESASTNQTSMYLCASKTDNEQFFGPGTRLTVL.

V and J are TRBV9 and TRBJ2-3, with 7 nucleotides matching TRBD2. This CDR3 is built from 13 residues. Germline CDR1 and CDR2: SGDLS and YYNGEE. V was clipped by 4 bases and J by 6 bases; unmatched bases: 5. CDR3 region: CASSPHSGDTQYF. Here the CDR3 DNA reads TGTGCCAGCAGCCCCCATAGCGGGGATACGCAGTATTTT.

CDR3: CASSYAFLGPQHF. CDR3 coding DNA: TGTGCCAGCAGTTACGCTTTTTTGGGGCCCCAGCATTTT. This sequence joins TRBV6-6 and TRBJ1-5; D is ambiguous. Deletions cut 2 bases from V and 9 bases from J, with 11 bases between. This CDR3 has 13 residues. Germline lookup yields CDR1 MNHNY and CDR2 SVGAGI (reference sequence).

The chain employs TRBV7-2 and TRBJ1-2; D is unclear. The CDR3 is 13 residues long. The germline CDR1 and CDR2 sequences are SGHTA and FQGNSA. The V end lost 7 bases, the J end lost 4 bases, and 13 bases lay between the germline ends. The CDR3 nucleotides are TGTGCCAGCACCTCGGACCCATCCTATGGCTACACCTTC. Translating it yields CASTSDPSYGYTF.

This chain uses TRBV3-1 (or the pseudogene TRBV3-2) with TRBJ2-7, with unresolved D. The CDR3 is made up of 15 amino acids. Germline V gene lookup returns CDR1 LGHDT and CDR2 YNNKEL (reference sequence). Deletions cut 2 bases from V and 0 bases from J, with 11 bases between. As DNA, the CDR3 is TGTGCCAGCAGCCAACCCTCAGCCCTCTCCTACGAGCAGTACTTC. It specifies CASSQPSALSYEQYF.

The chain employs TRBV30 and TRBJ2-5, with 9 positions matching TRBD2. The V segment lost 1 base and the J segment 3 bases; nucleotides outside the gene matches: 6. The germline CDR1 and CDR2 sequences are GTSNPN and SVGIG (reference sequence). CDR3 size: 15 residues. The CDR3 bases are TGTGCCTGGAGTGCGTTCGGCGGGAGGGAAGAGACCCAGTACTTC. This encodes CAWSAFGGREETQYF. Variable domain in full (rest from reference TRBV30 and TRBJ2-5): SQTIHQWPATLVQPVGSPLSLECTVEGTSNPNLYWYRQAAGRGLQLLFYSVGIGQISSEVPQNLSASRPQDRQFILSSKKLLLSDSGFYLCAWSAFGGREETQYFGPGTRLLVL.

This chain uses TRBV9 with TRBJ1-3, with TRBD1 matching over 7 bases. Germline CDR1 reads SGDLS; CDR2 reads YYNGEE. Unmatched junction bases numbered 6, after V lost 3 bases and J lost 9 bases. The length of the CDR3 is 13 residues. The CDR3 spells CASSASTGSTIYF. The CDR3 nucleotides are TGTGCCAGCAGCGCCTCGACAGGGAGCACCATATATTTT.

CDR3 DNA: TGTGCCAGCAGTGAAGAAGGGGTCAATCAGCCCCAGCATTTT. Residues: CASSEEGVNQPQHF. This chain links TRBV2 with TRBJ1-5, with TRBD1 as a possible D gene (5 bases). This CDR3 has 14 amino acids. Germline V CDR1 and CDR2: SNHLY, FYNNEI. Trimming shortened V by 1 base and J by 3 bases, and 7 bases separated the two germline ends.

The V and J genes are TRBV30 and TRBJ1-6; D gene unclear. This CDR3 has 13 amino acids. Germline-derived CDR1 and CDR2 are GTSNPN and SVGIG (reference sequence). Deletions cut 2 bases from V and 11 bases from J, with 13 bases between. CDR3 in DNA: TGTGCCTGGAGTTCGGAGAGGGTGACACCCCTCCACTTT. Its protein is CAWSSERVTPLHF.

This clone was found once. DNA of the CDR3: TGTGCCAGGGGACCCAGGGGACAGGTGGATTCACCCCTCCACTTT. Amino acid sequence: CARGPRGQVDSPLHF. This chain uses TRBV2 with TRBJ1-6, with TRBD1 matching over 8 bases. Germline assignment: CDR1 SNHLY and CDR2 FYNNEI. This CDR3 spans 15 amino acids. Germline trimming cut 9 bases from V and 8 bases from J; bases unmatched to any gene: 12.

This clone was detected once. The CDR3 coding sequence is TGTGCCACCCACGGACAGGCGAACTATGGCTACACCTTC. This gives the protein CATHGQANYGYTF. This chain connects TRBV19 to TRBJ1-2; 7 bases fit TRBD1. CDR1 is LNHDA and CDR2 is SQIVND in the germline V gene (reference sequence). The CDR3 runs to 13 residues. V trimming: 10 bases; J trimming: 2 bases; junction bases outside the gene matches: 7.